The 19 T cell receptor beta chains listed next were all sequenced from one sample in a study of shared clonotypes between healthy human individuals. Sequencing was performed with immunoSEQ multiplex PCR; in TCRdb, only in-frame clones are kept and a portion is missing. The sample has 550,000 to 850,000 clones; 55% to 80% are singletons. Sequencing was done on a sample of memory CD4+ T cells sorted from blood. The subset: CD45RA-negative fraction. These receptor sequences come from a woman aged 30 to 39 in good health.

V and J are TRBV5-1 and TRBJ2-5, with D possibly being TRBD1 or TRBD2 (5 bases each). Trimming took off 7 bases at V and 5 bases at J, with 21 bases between the two ends. Germline V gene data show CDR1 as SGHRS and CDR2 as YFSETQ. The CDR3 extends over 15 amino acids. In DNA form, the CDR3 reads TGCGCCAGCGGCAAGGGGACCCCTGTCGGGGAGACCCAGTACTTC. Translating gives CASGKGTPVGETQYF.

Remarks on this clone: Other DNA sequences from this sample encode an identical CDR3 as well. The V and J genes are TRBV6-5 and TRBJ1-3; D not certain. Trimming removed 0 bases at V and 0 bases at J, with 6 bases between. This CDR3 comprises 15 residues. Germline V lookup: CDR1 MNHEY, CDR2 SVGAGI. CDR3 sequence: CASSYSAISGNTIYF. In DNA form, the CDR3 reads TGTGCCAGCAGTTACTCGGCTATCTCTGGAAACACCATATATTTT.

Many counts were recorded for this clone. This sequence joins TRBV29-1 and TRBJ2-6; D uncertain. Per the germline V gene, CDR1 is SQVTM and CDR2 is ANQGSEA. CDR3 size: 13 residues. V was pared by 5 bases and J by 1 base, with 6 bases between. Here the CDR3 reads CSVRVSGANVLTF. DNA of the CDR3: TGCAGCGTTCGAGTGTCTGGGGCCAACGTCCTGACTTTC.

The chain carries TRBV6-1 and TRBJ1-1; D perhaps matches TRBD1 (6 bases). V gave up 10 bases and J gave up 3 bases, with 15 bases separating them. This CDR3 contains 13 residues. Germline CDR1 and CDR2: MNHNS and SASEGT. CDR3 in amino acids: CATTQRQDTEAFF. The CDR3 DNA reads as TGTGCCACCACTCAAAGACAGGACACTGAAGCTTTCTTT.

V and J are TRBV27 and TRBJ2-6; D is undetermined. CDR3 length: 16 residues. With 2 bases removed from V and 0 bases from J, the gap between germline ends came to 8 bases. CDR1 MNHEY and CDR2 SMNVEV come from the germline V gene (reference sequence). CDR3 region: CASSLRASSGANVLTF. DNA of the CDR3: TGTGCCAGCAGTTTACGAGCTAGCTCTGGGGCCAACGTCCTGACTTTC.

The rearrangement uses TRBV19 and TRBJ1-2, with D possibly matching TRBD1 (5 bases). V was pared by 7 bases and J by 4 bases, with 10 bases between. The V gene's germline CDR1 is LNHDA and CDR2 SQIVND (reference sequence). This CDR3 is built from 12 residues. CDR3 sequence (DNA): TGTGCCAGTAATAACCAGGGCTATGGCTACACCTTC. Its protein is CASNNQGYGYTF.

In its sample, this clone was seen once. The V call is TRBV5-6, the J call TRBJ2-3; TRBD2 is a possible D gene (5 bases). V was clipped by 1 base and J by 0 bases, with 9 bases between them. The germline V gene has CDR1 SGHDT and CDR2 YYEEEE. This CDR3 has 15 residues. CDR3 in amino acids: CASSLYRGSTDTQYF. The CDR3 DNA reads TGTGCCAGCAGCTTGTATCGGGGAAGCACAGATACGCAGTATTTT. Combining the CDR3 with reference TRBV5-6 and TRBJ2-3 gives the whole variable domain DAGVTQSPTHLIKTRGQQVTLRCSPKSGHDTVSWYQQALGQGPQFIFQYYEEEERQRGNFPDRFSGHQFPNYSSELNVNALLLGDSALYLCASSLYRGSTDTQYFGPGTRLTVL.

V gene TRBV28 combines with J gene TRBJ1-3; 9 positions agree with TRBD1. CDR3 length: 16 amino acids. Losses at the gene ends were 6 bases for V and 0 bases for J; bases not matched to a gene: 6. Germline V lookup: CDR1 MDHEN, CDR2 SYDVKM. The CDR3 region is CASRQGTGSSGNTIYF. As DNA, the CDR3 is TGTGCCAGCAGACAGGGGACAGGGTCCTCTGGAAACACCATATATTTT.

The chain recombines TRBV10-3 with TRBJ2-2; TRBD2 matches 10 bases. The ends lost 10 bases at V and 3 bases at J; junction bases unmatched: 5. Per germline, CDR1 ENHRY and CDR2 SYGVKD. The CDR3 contains 14 residues. In DNA, the CDR3 is TGTGCCACCAGAGGGACTAGCGACACCGGGGAGCTGTTTTTT. As protein: CATRGTSDTGELFF.

This clone was counted at least ten times. The same CDR3 is also encoded by other DNA sequences in this sample. The rearrangement uses TRBV5-1 and TRBJ2-2; D may be TRBD2 (5 bases). V gave up 0 bases and J gave up 2 bases, with 8 bases separating them. The CDR3 sequence is 15 residues long. Germline V CDR1 and CDR2: SGHRS, YFSETQ. In DNA, the CDR3 is TGCGCCAGCAGCTTGGGAGCGGATAACACCGGGGAGCTGTTTTTT. Translated: CASSLGADNTGELFF.

This clone showed up many times. The chain recombines TRBV28 with TRBJ1-2; no clear D. The CDR3 has 13 residues. The germline CDR1 and CDR2 sequences are MDHEN and SYDVKM. V shed 8 bases and J shed 3 bases, with 13 bases lying between them. The CDR3 DNA sequence: TGTGCCAGCTTAACCCTGGCGGACTATGGCTACACCTTC. Protein: CASLTLADYGYTF.

This chain links TRBV11-3 with TRBJ2-1; D gene uncertain. Germline CDR1 SGHNT, CDR2 YENEEA. The CDR3 is 11 residues long. V was shortened by 0 bases and J by 10 bases, with 4 bases between the two germline ends. The CDR3 sequence: CASSLDGEQFF. The CDR3 bases are TGTGCCAGCAGCTTAGACGGAGAGCAGTTCTTC.

The V gene is TRBV6-6, the J gene TRBJ1-5, with D maybe TRBD1 (6 bases). CDR3 length: 15 amino acids. The V end was cut by 5 bases, the J end by 2 bases, with 13 bases between. Germline CDR1 is MNHNY and CDR2 is SVGAGI (reference sequence). The chain's CDR3 is CASSTQGQGNQPQHF. CDR3 sequence (DNA): TGTGCCAGCAGTACGCAGGGGCAGGGCAATCAGCCCCAGCATTTT.

Here the CDR3 DNA reads TGTGCCAGCAGACTGCCCGGACAGGGTGGGCAGCCCCAGCATTTT. The encoded protein is CASRLPGQGGQPQHF. The chain employs TRBV28 and TRBJ1-5; 8 bases are shared with TRBD1. CDR3 length: 15 residues. Germline CDR1 MDHEN, CDR2 SYDVKM. The trim removed 6 bases at V and 7 bases at J, leaving 11 bases unmatched. Looking up the rest from reference TRBV28 and TRBJ1-5 gives the full variable domain: DVKVTQSSRYLVKRTGEKVFLECVQDMDHENMFWYRQDPGLGLRLIYFSYDVKMKEKGDIPEGYSVSREKKERFSLILESASTNQTSMYLCASRLPGQGGQPQHFGDGTRLSIL.

This chain's CDR3 is CASNDRSGPQHF. DNA for the CDR3: TGTGCCAGCAACGATCGATCAGGACCCCAGCATTTT. J is TRBJ1-5 and V is TRBV28; D remains ambiguous. The V and J ends lost 7 bases and 10 bases respectively, with 14 bases between them. The CDR3 runs 12 residues. Germline values: CDR1 MDHEN, CDR2 SYDVKM.

The chain employs TRBV9 and TRBJ2-1; 12 bases align to TRBD2. Germline CDR1 reads SGDLS; CDR2 reads YYNGEE. The V gene end was trimmed by 4 bases and the J gene end by 3 bases; junction bases not matched to a gene: 8. The CDR3 runs to 17 residues. The CDR3 protein is CASSLRLAGEVYNEQFF. In nucleotides, the CDR3 is TGTGCCAGCAGCTTAAGACTAGCGGGAGAGGTCTACAATGAGCAGTTCTTC.

The V and J genes are TRBV27 and TRBJ2-1; 11 bases map to TRBD2. Germline V gives CDR1 MNHEY, CDR2 SMNVEV (reference sequence). There are 17 residues in the CDR3. Trimming cost V 3 bases and J 5 bases; bases outside gene matches: 9. The CDR3 region is CASSLTVPTSGNNEQFF. The CDR3 nucleotides read TGTGCCAGCAGTTTGACAGTCCCGACTAGCGGGAACAATGAGCAGTTCTTC.

In its sample, this clone was seen a few times. The V gene is TRBV10-3, the J gene TRBJ2-5; 9 positions match TRBD2. Trimming at V came to 5 bases and at J to 0 bases, leaving 4 bases not matched to a gene. CDR3 length equals 15 residues. The germline gives CDR1 ENHRY, CDR2 SYGVKD. For the CDR3, the DNA is TGTGCCATCAGTTTAGCGGGAGTGGACCAAGAGACCCAGTACTTC. It codes for CAISLAGVDQETQYF.

The chain recombines TRBV27 with TRBJ2-1, with 9 nucleotides matching TRBD2. This CDR3 is 15 amino acids long. Germline V gene data show CDR1 as MNHEY and CDR2 as SMNVEV (reference sequence). J lost 6 bases, V lost 4 bases, and 7 bases had no gene match. CDR3 sequence reads: CASSSPGLAFNEQFF. The CDR3 bases are TGTGCCAGCAGTTCCCCGGGACTAGCTTTCAATGAGCAGTTCTTC.